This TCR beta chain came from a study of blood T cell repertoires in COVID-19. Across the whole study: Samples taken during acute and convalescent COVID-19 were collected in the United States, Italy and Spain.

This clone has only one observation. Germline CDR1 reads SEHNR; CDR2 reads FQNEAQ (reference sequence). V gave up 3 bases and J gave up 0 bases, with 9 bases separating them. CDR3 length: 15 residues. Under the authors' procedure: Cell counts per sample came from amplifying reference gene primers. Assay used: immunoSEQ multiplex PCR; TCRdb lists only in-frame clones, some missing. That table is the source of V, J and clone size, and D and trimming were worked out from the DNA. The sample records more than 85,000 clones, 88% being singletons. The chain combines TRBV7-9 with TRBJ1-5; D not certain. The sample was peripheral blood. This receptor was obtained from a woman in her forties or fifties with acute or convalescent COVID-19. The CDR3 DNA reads TGTGCCAGCAGCTTTGGGCAGACTAGCAATCAGCCCCAGCATTTT. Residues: CASSFGQTSNQPQHF. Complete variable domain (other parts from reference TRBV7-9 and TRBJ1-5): DTGVSQNPRHKITKRGQNVTFRCDPISEHNRLYWYRQTLGQGPEFLTYFQNEAQLEKSRLLSDRFSAERPKGSFSTLEIQRTEQGDSAMYLCASSFGQTSNQPQHFGDGTRLSIL.